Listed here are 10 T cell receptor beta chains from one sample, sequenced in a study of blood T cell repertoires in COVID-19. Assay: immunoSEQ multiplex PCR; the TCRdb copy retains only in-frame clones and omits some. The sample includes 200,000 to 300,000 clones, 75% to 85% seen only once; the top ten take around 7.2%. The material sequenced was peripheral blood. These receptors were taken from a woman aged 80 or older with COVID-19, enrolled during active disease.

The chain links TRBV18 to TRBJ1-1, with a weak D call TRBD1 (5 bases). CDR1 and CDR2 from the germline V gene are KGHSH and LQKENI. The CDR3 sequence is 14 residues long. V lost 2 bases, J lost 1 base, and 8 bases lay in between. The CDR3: CASSPITGNTEAFF. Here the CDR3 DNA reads TGTGCCAGCTCACCAATAACAGGGAACACTGAAGCTTTCTTT.

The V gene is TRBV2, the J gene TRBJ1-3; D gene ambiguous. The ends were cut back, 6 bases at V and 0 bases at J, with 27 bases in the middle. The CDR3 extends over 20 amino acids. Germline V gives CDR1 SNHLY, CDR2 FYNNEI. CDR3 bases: TGTGCCAGCAGGCCCACCAGCTTTTCTTATCCGGGGAACTCTGGAAACACCATATATTTT. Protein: CASRPTSFSYPGNSGNTIYF. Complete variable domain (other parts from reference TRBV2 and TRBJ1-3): EPEVTQTPSHQVTQMGQEVILRCVPISNHLYFYWYRQILGQKVEFLVSFYNNEISEKSEIFDDQFSVERPDGSNFTLKIRSTKLEDSAMYFCASRPTSFSYPGNSGNTIYFGEGSWLTVV.

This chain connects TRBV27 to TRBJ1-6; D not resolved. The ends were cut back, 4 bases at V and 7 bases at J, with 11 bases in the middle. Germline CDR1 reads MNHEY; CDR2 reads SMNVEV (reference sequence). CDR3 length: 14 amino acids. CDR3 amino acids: CASSWEGRNSPLHF. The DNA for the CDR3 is TGTGCCAGCAGTTGGGAAGGGAGAAATTCACCCCTCCACTTT.

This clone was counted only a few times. The CDR3 sequence: CASSQTTSGGAATDTQYF. The CDR3 DNA follows: TGTGCCAGCAGCCAAACAACTAGCGGGGGGGCCGCCACAGATACGCAGTATTTT. This chain uses TRBV7-2 with TRBJ2-3; 13 bases map to TRBD2. This CDR3 is built from 18 residues. Looked up from germline, CDR1 is SGHTA and CDR2 is FQGNSA. J lost 2 bases, V lost 5 bases, and 10 bases had no gene match.

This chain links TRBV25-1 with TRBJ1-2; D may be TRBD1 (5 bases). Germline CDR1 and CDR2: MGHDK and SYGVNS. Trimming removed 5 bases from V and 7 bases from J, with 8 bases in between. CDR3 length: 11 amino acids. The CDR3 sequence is CASSLGGGYTF. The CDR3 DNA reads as TGTGCCAGCAGTTTGGGGGGTGGCTACACCTTC.

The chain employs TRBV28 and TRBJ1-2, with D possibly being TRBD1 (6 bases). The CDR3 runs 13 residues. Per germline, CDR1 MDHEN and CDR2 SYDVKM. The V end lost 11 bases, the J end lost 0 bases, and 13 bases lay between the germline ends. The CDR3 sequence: CAAHREANYGYTF. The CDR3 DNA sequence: TGTGCCGCCCACAGGGAAGCTAACTATGGCTACACCTTC.

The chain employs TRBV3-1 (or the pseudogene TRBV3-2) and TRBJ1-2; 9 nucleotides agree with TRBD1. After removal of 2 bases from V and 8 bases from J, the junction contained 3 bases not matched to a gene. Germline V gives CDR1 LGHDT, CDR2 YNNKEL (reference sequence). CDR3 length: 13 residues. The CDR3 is CASSQTGGAGYTF. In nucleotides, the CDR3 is TGTGCCAGCAGCCAAACAGGGGGCGCGGGCTACACCTTC.

DNA of the CDR3: TGTGCCAGCAGTACTGGGGGGTCCGAGAACACTGAAGCTTTCTTT. Protein: CASSTGGSENTEAFF. The V and J genes are TRBV28 and TRBJ1-1; tentative D call: TRBD1 (5 bases). Deletions cut 5 bases from V and 1 base from J, with 14 bases between. From germline, CDR1 is MDHEN and CDR2 SYDVKM. This CDR3 comprises 15 residues.

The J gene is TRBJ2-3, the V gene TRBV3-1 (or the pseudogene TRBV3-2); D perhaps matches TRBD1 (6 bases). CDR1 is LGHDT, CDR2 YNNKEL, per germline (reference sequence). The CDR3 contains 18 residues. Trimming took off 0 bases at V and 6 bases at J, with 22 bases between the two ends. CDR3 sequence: CASSQEAKGVTGTDTQYF. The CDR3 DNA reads TGTGCCAGCAGCCAAGAGGCCAAGGGGGTCACTGGGACCGATACGCAGTATTTT.

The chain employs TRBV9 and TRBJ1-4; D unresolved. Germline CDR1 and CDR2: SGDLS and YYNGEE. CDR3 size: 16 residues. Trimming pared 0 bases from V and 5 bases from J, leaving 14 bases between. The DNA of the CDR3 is TGTGCCAGCAGCGTAGCTCCGAGTCGTGTAAATGAAAAACTGTTTTTT. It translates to CASSVAPSRVNEKLFF.